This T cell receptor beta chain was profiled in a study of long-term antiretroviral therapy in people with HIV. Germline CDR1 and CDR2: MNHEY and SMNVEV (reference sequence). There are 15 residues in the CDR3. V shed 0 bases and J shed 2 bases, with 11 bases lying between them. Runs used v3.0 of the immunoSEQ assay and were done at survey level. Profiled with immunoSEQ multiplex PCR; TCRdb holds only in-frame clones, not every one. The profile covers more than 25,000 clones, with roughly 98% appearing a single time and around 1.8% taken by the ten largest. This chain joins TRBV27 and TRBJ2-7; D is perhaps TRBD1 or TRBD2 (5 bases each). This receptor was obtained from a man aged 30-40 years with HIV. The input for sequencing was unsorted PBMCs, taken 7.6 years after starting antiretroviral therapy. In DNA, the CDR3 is TGTGCCAGCAGTTTATCGGTGCAGGGACCCTACGAGCAGTACTTC. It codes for CASSLSVQGPYEQYF.